The next 25 T cell receptor beta chains were all read from a single sample in a study of T cell responses to AZD1222 COVID-19 vaccine. Sequencing used immunoSEQ multiplex PCR; TCRdb keeps in-frame clones, though not all of them. The sample includes some 120,000 clones, less than 95% seen only once; the top ten take about 4.1%. Source: peripheral blood, taken on day 0 of MenACWY control vaccination. The receptors stem from an adult in good health.

The chain uses TRBV20-1 and TRBJ2-7, with 14 bases identical to TRBD2. The CDR3 extends over 16 amino acids. Germline CDR1 and CDR2: DFQATT and SNEGSKA (reference sequence). Trimming took 3 bases from V and 0 from J; bases not matched to a gene: 4. The CDR3 DNA sequence: TGCAGTGCTAGTAGGACTAGCGGGGGGCTCTCCTACGAGCAGTACGTC. Encoded protein: CSASRTSGGLSYEQYV.

This clone was found a few times. The CDR3 loop reads CASRPRMNTEAFF. In DNA form, the CDR3 reads TGTGCCAGCCGCCCAAGGATGAACACTGAAGCTTTCTTT. The chain uses TRBV27 and TRBJ1-1; D uncertain. With 8 bases removed from V and 0 bases from J, the gap between germline ends came to 10 bases. Germline lookup yields CDR1 MNHEY and CDR2 SMNVEV (reference sequence). The CDR3 totals 13 residues.

This chain joins TRBV28 and TRBJ2-1, with 11 positions matching TRBD1. Trimming at V came to 6 bases and at J to 3 bases, leaving 4 bases not matched to a gene. CDR1 is MDHEN and CDR2 is SYDVKM in the germline V gene. The CDR3 is 15 amino acids. CDR3 residues: CASRPGTGGYNEQFF. The CDR3 DNA sequence: TGTGCCAGCAGGCCTGGGACAGGGGGCTACAATGAGCAGTTCTTC.

A single count supports this clone. The rearrangement links TRBV4-3 to TRBJ1-2; TRBD1 matches 9 bases. The V gene's germline CDR1 is LGHNA and CDR2 YSLEER. V was pared by 4 bases and J by 2 bases, with 5 bases of the junction left unmatched. The CDR3 is made up of 15 amino acids. This CDR3 is CASSRRDRENYGYTF. DNA for the CDR3: TGCGCCAGCAGCCGGAGGGACAGGGAAAACTATGGCTACACCTTC.

CDR3: CASSSGTGLSYEQYV. The CDR3 DNA reads as TGTGCCAGCAGCTCCGGGACAGGGCTCTCCTACGAGCAGTACGTC. V gene TRBV5-4 combines with J gene TRBJ2-7; 9 bases match TRBD1. The CDR3 is 15 residues long. Germline CDR1 and CDR2: SGHNT and YYREEE (reference sequence). The junction had 4 bases not matched to a gene; V was cut back by 3 bases and J by 0 bases.

The rearrangement uses TRBV12-3 or TRBV12-4 and TRBJ2-1, with D perhaps being TRBD1 or TRBD2 (5 bases each). This CDR3 is built from 13 residues. Deletions cut 1 base from V and 8 bases from J, with 9 bases between. Here the CDR3 reads CASSLERGYEQFF. In DNA, the CDR3 is TGTGCCAGCAGTTTAGAACGGGGCTATGAGCAGTTCTTC.

The chain has TRBV2 and TRBJ1-4; D is ambiguous. Germline V gene data show CDR1 as SNHLY and CDR2 as FYNNEI. V was cut by 5 bases and J by 5 bases, with 9 bases left in between. The CDR3 has 13 residues. In nucleotides, the CDR3 is TGTGCCAGCAGTATCCAGACAAATGAAAAACTGTTTTTT. It is translated as CASSIQTNEKLFF.

The chain carries TRBV29-1 and TRBJ1-2; 8 positions agree with TRBD1. With 0 bases clipped from V and 8 bases from J, the junction kept 8 bases outside the gene matches. The germline V gene has CDR1 SQVTM and CDR2 ANQGSEA. This CDR3 spans 14 amino acids. For the CDR3, the DNA is TGCAGCGTTGAAGATGGAACAGGGGGGAACGGCTACACCTTC. Protein: CSVEDGTGGNGYTF.

The rearrangement uses TRBV7-6 and TRBJ1-6; possibly TRBD1 for D (6 bases). The ends were cut back, 7 bases at V and 4 bases at J, with 14 bases in the middle. Germline CDR1 is SGHVS and CDR2 is FNYEAQ. The CDR3 is 15 residues long. CDR3 bases: TGTGCCAGCACCCTATTGACAGGATATAATTCACCCCTCCACTTT. It is translated as CASTLLTGYNSPLHF.

The V gene is TRBV5-1, the J gene TRBJ2-5, with 9 bases identical to TRBD2. Per germline, CDR1 SGHRS and CDR2 YFSETQ. This CDR3 has 16 residues. With V trimmed by 3 bases and J by 3 bases, 9 bases remained unmatched. The CDR3 loop is CASSSREGPREETQYF. In nucleotides, the CDR3 is TGCGCCAGCAGCTCGCGGGAGGGGCCTAGAGAAGAGACCCAGTACTTC. The whole variable domain, remainder taken from reference TRBV5-1 and TRBJ2-5, is KAGVTQTPRYLIKTRGQQVTLSCSPISGHRSVSWYQQTPGQGLQFLFEYFSETQRNKGNFPGRFSGRQFSNSRSEMNVSTLELGDSALYLCASSSREGPREETQYFGPGTRLLVL.

The V call is TRBV5-1, the J call TRBJ2-3; D is possibly TRBD1 or TRBD2 (6 bases each). Deletions cut 3 bases from V and 2 bases from J, with 16 bases between. The CDR3 has 16 amino acids. CDR1 and CDR2 (germline): SGHRS, YFSETQ. The CDR3 nucleotides are TGCGCCAGCAGCTGGGGGCGGGACTGGGCCACAGATACGCAGTATTTT. Its protein is CASSWGRDWATDTQYF.

The sample holds one count of this clone. The V and J genes are TRBV5-6 and TRBJ1-1; unclear D gene. Germline V lookup: CDR1 SGHDT, CDR2 YYEEEE. Between the trimmed V and J ends, which lost 0 bases and 5 bases, there was a span of 5 bases. The CDR3 extends over 12 amino acids. Written as DNA, the CDR3 is TGTGCCAGCAGCTTGGGGTATACTGAAGCTTTCTTT. Translating gives CASSLGYTEAFF.

The chain couples TRBV5-3 to TRBJ2-1; D is possibly TRBD1 or TRBD2 (7 bases each). TRBV5-3 is assigned to the ORF class and has an uncertain function. The length of the CDR3 is 14 residues. V dropped 6 bases and J dropped 4 bases, with 14 bases sitting between them. DNA for the CDR3: TGTGCCAGAACCCAGGGGGGGGCTTACAATGAGCAGTTCTTC. Translation: CARTQGGAYNEQFF.

The chain links TRBV4-2 to TRBJ2-1, with D unresolved. Germline V gene sequence: CDR1 LGHNA, CDR2 YNFKEQ. V was clipped by 4 bases and J by 6 bases, with 10 bases between them. The CDR3 is 13 amino acids. The DNA for the CDR3 is TGTGCCAGCAGCCCAGATGGGTTCAATGAGCAGTTCTTC. The encoded protein is CASSPDGFNEQFF.

This clone has a handful of counts. This chain links TRBV4-1 with TRBJ2-1; D is unclear. There are 14 residues in the CDR3. Germline V gene data show CDR1 as MGHRA and CDR2 as YSYEKL. Trimming stripped 3 bases from V and 2 bases from J, with 8 bases between. The DNA of the CDR3 is TGCGCCAGCAGCCATAAATCGGCCTACAATGAGCAGTTCTTC. This codes for CASSHKSAYNEQFF.

V is TRBV2 and J is TRBJ2-7; tentatively, D is TRBD1 (5 bases). Trimming took 3 bases from V and 6 from J, leaving 12 bases between them. Germline CDR1 reads SNHLY; CDR2 reads FYNNEI. CDR3 size: 13 residues. CDR3 nucleotide sequence: TGTGCCAGCAGTGAGTTACAGGTCGGCGAGCAGTACTTC. This translates into CASSELQVGEQYF. Variable domain in full (rest from reference TRBV2 and TRBJ2-7): EPEVTQTPSHQVTQMGQEVILRCVPISNHLYFYWYRQILGQKVEFLVSFYNNEISEKSEIFDDQFSVERPDGSNFTLKIRSTKLEDSAMYFCASSELQVGEQYFGPGTRLTVT.

V and J are TRBV19 and TRBJ2-7; 12 bases are a match to TRBD1. Germline CDR1 reads LNHDA; CDR2 reads SQIVND (reference sequence). Germline trimming cut 6 bases from V and 6 bases from J; bases unmatched to any gene: 3. The CDR3 runs to 13 residues. The CDR3 sequence: CASSGTGGGEQYV. CDR3 DNA: TGTGCCAGTAGCGGGACAGGGGGCGGCGAGCAGTACGTC.

This clone was observed a few times. This chain joins TRBV27 and TRBJ2-7; D might be TRBD2 (5 bases). CDR1 MNHEY and CDR2 SMNVEV come from the germline V gene (reference sequence). The V gene lost 3 bases and the J gene lost 5 bases, with 17 bases spanning the gap. This CDR3 has 15 residues. The CDR3: CASSFEGKRGDEQYF. The DNA of the CDR3 is TGTGCCAGCAGTTTTGAAGGGAAACGGGGTGACGAGCAGTACTTC.

The chain links TRBV19 to TRBJ2-1; the match to TRBD2 covers 7 bases. The CDR3 has 15 amino acids. V was clipped by 3 bases and J by 4 bases; unmatched bases: 6. Germline CDR1 reads LNHDA; CDR2 reads SQIVND (reference sequence). The CDR3 nucleotides read TGTGCCAGTAGTATTGAAGGGAGGGCTTACAATGAGCAGTTCTTC. Protein: CASSIEGRAYNEQFF.

The chain is built from TRBV19 and TRBJ1-1, with unresolved D. This CDR3 contains 12 residues. Trimming cost V 7 bases and J 5 bases, with 11 bases left between them. Germline V gene sequence: CDR1 LNHDA, CDR2 SQIVND (reference sequence). CDR3 sequence reads: CASNYGDTEAFF. The CDR3 DNA reads TGTGCCAGTAATTATGGAGATACTGAAGCTTTCTTT.

The rearrangement links TRBV11-2 to TRBJ2-3; TRBD2 is a possible D gene (5 bases). The CDR3 loop spans 14 amino acids. V was trimmed by 1 base and J by 2 bases, leaving 7 bases between them. The germline CDR1 and CDR2 sequences are SGHAT and FQNNGV. The CDR3 loop reads CASSLAGFTDTQYF. The CDR3 coding sequence is TGTGCCAGCAGCTTAGCGGGGTTCACAGATACGCAGTATTTT.

The gene calls are TRBV11-1 and TRBJ2-7; 7 bases fit TRBD1. After removal of 5 bases from V and 9 bases from J, the junction contained 10 bases not matched to a gene. The germline gives CDR1 SGHAT, CDR2 FQDESV (reference sequence). The length of the CDR3 is 13 residues. In DNA form, the CDR3 reads TGTGCCAGCAGCGTATCGACAGGGTTGTTGCAGTACTTC. It translates to CASSVSTGLLQYF. The full variable domain, completed using reference TRBV11-1 and TRBJ2-7, is EAEVAQSPRYKITEKSQAVAFWCDPISGHATLYWYRQILGQGPELLVQFQDESVVDDSQLPKDRFSAERLKGVDSTLKIQPAELGDSAMYLCASSVSTGLLQYFGPGTRLTVT.

The chain combines TRBV7-3 with TRBJ2-3; TRBD2 matches 10 bases. This CDR3 spans 17 amino acids. The trim removed 2 bases at V and 2 bases at J, leaving 7 bases unmatched. The germline V gene encodes CDR1 SGHTA and CDR2 FQGTGA. Here the CDR3 reads CASSLSPSGRYTDTQYF. The DNA for the CDR3 is TGTGCCAGCAGCTTATCCCCTAGCGGGAGATACACAGATACGCAGTATTTT.

This chain uses TRBV19 with TRBJ2-3; 7 bases fit TRBD2. Germline V gives CDR1 LNHDA, CDR2 SQIVND (reference sequence). Trimming at V came to 5 bases and at J to 7 bases, leaving 6 bases not matched to a gene. This CDR3 has 13 residues. CDR3 protein: CASSLAGENTQYF. CDR3 sequence (DNA): TGTGCCAGTAGTTTGGCGGGAGAGAATACGCAGTATTTT.

This clone was observed once. This chain uses TRBV23-1 with TRBJ2-6, with D possibly matching TRBD1 (6 bases). TRBV23-1 is flagged as an ORF with uncertain function. V was cut by 3 bases and J by 0 bases, with 21 bases left in between. The CDR3 runs 20 residues. The CDR3 coding sequence is TGCGCCAGCAGTCAGCCCGATAGGGGGACACAATGCTCTGGGGCCAACGTCCTGACTTTC. Translating it yields CASSQPDRGTQCSGANVLTF.